This section outlines one T cell receptor beta chain sequence together with its context. This record belongs to a study of control samples from healthy donors and cancer patients. The method was immunoSEQ multiplex PCR; TCRdb's version includes in-frame clones alone and lacks a portion of them. The table records around 96,000 clones, about 92% of them present only once. CDR3 length equals 14 residues. Germline CDR1 MNHEY, CDR2 SVGEGT. V was clipped by 4 bases and J by 6 bases; unmatched bases: 4. The V and J genes are TRBV6-2 or TRBV6-3 and TRBJ2-1, with 9 bases fitting TRBD2. This TCR came from a man aged 18 to 30 in good health. The source material was blood. CDR3 DNA sequence: TGTGCCAGCAGTTCCCAACTAGCGGGCAATGAGCAGTTCTTC. Translation gives CASSSQLAGNEQFF.